This T cell receptor (beta chain) was identified in a study of T cell repertoires in cytomegalovirus infection. Study at large: As its CMV epitopes, the study selected recently identified HLA-C-restricted and well-studied HLA-B-restricted targets. An indication of both CMV infection and matching HLA type came from public TCR beta signatures.

Concerning this clonotype: Antigen unknown. A much bigger clone sits one base away, suggesting this may be a read error. The conserved final phenylalanine or tryptophan is absent from the CDR3, which likely points to a read error.

V shed 5 bases and J 3 bases; nucleotides not matched to a gene: 15. The V gene's germline CDR1 is SGHTA and CDR2 FQGNSA. The CDR3 covers 18 residues. MiXCR, applied by TCRdb to the reads, yields one record per CDR3 protein. The data show about 83,000 distinct CDR3 sequences, about 24% seen once. The V and J genes are TRBV7-2 and TRBJ2-5; 10 positions agree with TRBD2. This sequence originates from a human donor in good health (CMV status not recorded). Some clones in this sample may be carry-over from other donors' samples. The sequenced sample was CD8+ T cells from cultured PBMCs, obtained from culture after CMV antigen stimulation. CDR3 DNA sequence: TGTGCCAGCAGCCCGCCGGGGACTAGCGTCCCGCACAAAGAGACCCAGTACTCC. Protein: CASSPPGTSVPHKETQYS.